These T cell receptor beta chains were read from a single sample in a study of CD4 T cells in relation to SARS-CoV-2 and coronaviruses. Generated by immunoSEQ multiplex PCR, the TCRdb table keeps only in-frame clones and is missing some. The repertoire holds more than 50,000 clones, with roughly 88% as singletons. Sequencing was carried out using memory CD4+ T cells from PBMCs. The source of these receptors is a human donor in good health. Each CDR3 is given with its conserved first and last residue. D genes are given only for firm matches. Size is omitted from some rows. Given values are once, few, many or a class for expanded clones.

CDR3: CASRGLFSNTDTQYF
DNA: TGTGCCAGCAGGGGACTATTCTCTAACACAGATACGCAGTATTTT
V: TRBV6-5
D: TRBD2
size: .
J: TRBJ2-3

CDR3: CSVEYNRGRGYGYTF
DNA: TGCAGCGTTGAATACAATCGGGGGCGCGGCTATGGCTACACCTTC
V: TRBV29-1
D: .
size: .
J: TRBJ1-2

CDR3: CALSMGQPQHF
DNA: TGTGCCCTCTCCATGGGTCAGCCCCAGCATTTT
V: TRBV30
D: .
size: .
J: TRBJ1-5

CDR3: CAWSAGGSRDTQYF
DNA: TGTGCCTGGAGTGCAGGGGGTTCAAGAGATACGCAGTATTTT
V: TRBV30
D: TRBD1
size: .
J: TRBJ2-3

CDR3: CASSYPPGQGNTGELFF
DNA: TGTGCCAGCAGCTACCCACCGGGACAGGGGAACACCGGGGAGCTGTTTTTT
V: TRBV5-4
D: TRBD1
size: .
J: TRBJ2-2

CDR3: CASFDPRVNQPQHF
DNA: TGTGCCAGTTTCGATCCCAGGGTCAATCAGCCCCAGCATTTT
V: TRBV19
D: .
size: .
J: TRBJ1-5

CDR3: CAWSFQQGAIVRDQPQHF
DNA: TGTGCCTGGAGTTTCCAGCAGGGGGCGATTGTTAGGGATCAGCCCCAGCATTTT
V: TRBV30
D: TRBD1
size: .
J: TRBJ1-5

CDR3: CASSYSKAAFSYEQYF
DNA: TGTGCCAGCAGTTACTCGAAGGCCGCTTTTTCCTACGAGCAGTACTTC
V: TRBV6-5
D: .
size: .
J: TRBJ2-7

CDR3: CATSDSIGGPSGNTIYF
DNA: TGTGCCACCAGTGATTCCATCGGGGGCCCCTCTGGAAACACCATATATTTT
V: TRBV24-1
D: .
size: .
J: TRBJ1-3

CDR3: CATSDLGGSSSYNEQFF
DNA: TGTGCCACCAGTGATTTGGGGGGCTCCAGCTCCTACAATGAGCAGTTCTTC
V: TRBV24-1
D: .
size: .
J: TRBJ2-1

CDR3: CASSISGRSTDTQYF
DNA: TGTGCCAGTAGTATTTCGGGAAGAAGCACAGATACGCAGTATTTT
V: TRBV19
D: .
size: .
J: TRBJ2-3

CDR3: CASRGGLPTNEKLFF
DNA: TGTGCCAGCAGGGGGGGGTTACCAACTAATGAAAAACTGTTTTTT
V: TRBV6-5
D: .
size: .
J: TRBJ1-4

CDR3: CATSDPSGGDTQYF
DNA: TGTGCCACCAGTGACCCCTCGGGAGGAGATACGCAGTATTTT
V: TRBV24-1
D: TRBD2
size: .
J: TRBJ2-3

CDR3: CASSLSQLGYTF
DNA: TGTGCCAGCAGTTTAAGTCAGTTGGGCTACACCTTC
V: TRBV28
D: .
size: .
J: TRBJ1-2

CDR3: CASSVSHPGNEQFF
DNA: TGTGCCAGCAGCGTGTCCCACCCGGGCAATGAGCAGTTCTTC
V: TRBV9
D: .
size: .
J: TRBJ2-1

CDR3: CASSSSGVFNSPLHF
DNA: TGTGCCAGCAGTTCTTCAGGGGTTTTCAATTCACCCCTCCACTTT
V: TRBV6-6
D: .
size: .
J: TRBJ1-6

CDR3: CASSGNRLLGEAFF
DNA: TGTGCCAGCAGTGGTAACAGGCTCCTCGGCGAAGCTTTCTTT
V: TRBV25-1
D: .
size: .
J: TRBJ1-1

CDR3: CATNRIAETDTQYF
DNA: TGCGCCACCAACCGAATAGCGGAAACAGATACGCAGTATTTT
V: TRBV10-2
D: .
size: .
J: TRBJ2-3

CDR3: CASSSAWGDTNYGYTF
DNA: TGTGCCAGCAGCTCCGCCTGGGGGGACACCAACTATGGCTACACCTTC
V: TRBV11-2
D: .
size: .
J: TRBJ1-2

CDR3: CASSFPRGDSQETQYF
DNA: TGTGCCAGCAGTTTCCCGAGAGGGGACAGCCAGGAGACCCAGTACTTC
V: TRBV6-5
D: TRBD1
size: .
J: TRBJ2-5

CDR3: CASSLQGYEQYF
DNA: TGTGCCAGCAGTCTCCAGGGGTACGAGCAGTACTTC
V: TRBV28
D: .
size: .
J: TRBJ2-7

CDR3: CASRAEIINTGELFF
DNA: TGCGCCAGCAGAGCTGAAATAATAAACACCGGGGAGCTGTTTTTT
V: TRBV5-1
D: .
size: .
J: TRBJ2-2

CDR3: CASSLSSGRSTDTQYF
DNA: TGTGCCAGCAGCTTGTCTAGCGGGCGAAGCACAGATACGCAGTATTTT
V: TRBV7-9
D: TRBD2
size: once
J: TRBJ2-3